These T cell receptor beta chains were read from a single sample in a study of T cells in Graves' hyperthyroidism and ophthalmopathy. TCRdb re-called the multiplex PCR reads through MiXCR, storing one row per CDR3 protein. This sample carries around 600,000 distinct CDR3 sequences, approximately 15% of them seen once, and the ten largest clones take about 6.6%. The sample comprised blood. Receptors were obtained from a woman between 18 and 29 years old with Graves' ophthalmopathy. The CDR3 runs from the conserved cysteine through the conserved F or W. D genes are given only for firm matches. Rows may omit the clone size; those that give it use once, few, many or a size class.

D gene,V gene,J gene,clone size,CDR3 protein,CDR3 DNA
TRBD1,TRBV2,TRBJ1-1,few,CASRGTGGSGLAFF,TGTGCCAGCAGGGGGACAGGGGGCTCCGGTTTGGCTTTCTTT
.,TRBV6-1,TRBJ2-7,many,CASSDLSGSYEQYF,TGTGCCAGCAGTGATCTTAGCGGATCCTACGAGCAGTACTTC
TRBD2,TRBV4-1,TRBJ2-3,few,CASSPGLAGGPNTQYF,TGCGCCAGCAGCCCTGGACTAGCGGGAGGGCCAAATACGCAGTATTTT
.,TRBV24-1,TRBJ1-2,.,CATSETDYGYTF,TGTGCCACCAGTGAAACAGACTATGGCTACACCTTC
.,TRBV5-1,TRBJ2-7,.,CASSFPGHRSEQYF,TGCGCCAGCAGCTTTCCGGGACACAGGTCCGAGCAGTACTTC
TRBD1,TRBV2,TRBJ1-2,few,CASSVGSVAGGSGYTF,TGTGCCAGCAGTGTTGGGTCGGTGGCAGGGGGCTCTGGCTACACCTTC
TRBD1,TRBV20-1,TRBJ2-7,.,CSASQGAPHEQYF,TGCAGTGCTAGCCAGGGGGCGCCCCACGAGCAGTACTTC
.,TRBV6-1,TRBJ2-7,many,CASSDQGRLSYEQYF,TGTGCCAGCAGTGACCAGGGGCGCCTTTCCTACGAGCAGTACTTC
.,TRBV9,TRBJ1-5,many,CASSATTGPNQPQHF,TGTGCCAGCAGCGCCACCACAGGGCCCAATCAGCCCCAGCATTTT
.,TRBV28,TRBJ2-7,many,CASSFLLGSYEQYF,TGTGCCAGCAGTTTTCTCTTGGGGTCCTACGAGCAGTACTTC
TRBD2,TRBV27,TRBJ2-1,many,CASRLFLVGRDPPLYNEQFF,TGTGCCAGCAGACTCTTTCTCGTGGGGAGGGACCCCCCCCTATACAATGAGCAGTTCTTC
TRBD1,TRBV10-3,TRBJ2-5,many,CAIGGTGVGETQYF,TGTGCCATCGGGGGGACAGGGGTTGGCGAGACCCAGTACTTC
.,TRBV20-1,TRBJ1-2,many,CSARGPDTYGYTF,TGCAGTGCTAGAGGCCCGGACACTTATGGCTACACCTTC
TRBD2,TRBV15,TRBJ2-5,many,CATSNEPGTSGTQETQYF,TGTGCCACCAGCAACGAACCTGGGACTAGCGGGACACAAGAGACCCAGTACTTC